Shown below are 26 T cell receptor beta chains from a single sample sequenced in a study of blood T cell repertoires in COVID-19. The method was immunoSEQ multiplex PCR; TCRdb's version includes in-frame clones alone and lacks a portion of them. The sample includes about 45,000 clones, 83% of them seen just once. Source material: peripheral blood. The receptors derive from an older man in a cohort sampled during active COVID-19.

The chain employs TRBV18 and TRBJ2-7, with 10 bases fitting TRBD1. In germline, CDR1 is KGHSH, CDR2 LQKENI. The CDR3 loop spans 15 amino acids. Germline trimming cut 3 bases from V and 4 bases from J; bases unmatched to any gene: 6. The CDR3 DNA reads as TGTGCCAGCTCACCCGAGACAGGGGGCCCATACGAGCAGTACTTC. Translating gives CASSPETGGPYEQYF.

This chain joins TRBV7-2 and TRBJ2-7, with D hard to call. V was cut by 5 bases and J by 3 bases, with 11 bases left in between. The germline gives CDR1 SGHTA, CDR2 FQGNSA. This CDR3 is built from 13 residues. CDR3: CASSRQAGYEQYF. In nucleotides, the CDR3 is TGTGCCAGCAGCCGCCAGGCAGGCTACGAGCAGTACTTC. Full variable domain (missing parts from reference TRBV7-2 and TRBJ2-7): GAGVSQSPSNKVTEKGKDVELRCDPISGHTALYWYRQSLGQGLEFLIYFQGNSAPDKSGLPSDRFSAERTGGSVSTLTIQRTQQEDSAVYLCASSRQAGYEQYFGPGTRLTVT.

This chain joins TRBV5-1 and TRBJ2-5, with D perhaps TRBD2 (5 bases). The V gene lost 1 base and the J gene lost 4 bases, with 11 bases spanning the gap. CDR3 length equals 14 residues. In germline, CDR1 is SGHRS, CDR2 YFSETQ. The CDR3 DNA is TGCGCCAGCAGCTTGTCAACGGGGAGAGAGACCCAGTACTTC. It codes for CASSLSTGRETQYF.

This clone was seen only a few times. The J gene is TRBJ2-5, the V gene TRBV7-2; 11 nucleotides align to TRBD2. The V gene's germline CDR1 is SGHTA and CDR2 FQGNSA. The CDR3 totals 15 residues. V shed 1 base, J shed 5 bases, and the junction held 3 bases outside the gene matches. Here the CDR3 reads CASSLVSGGAETQYF. The CDR3 DNA is TGTGCCAGCAGCTTAGTTAGCGGGGGGGCTGAGACCCAGTACTTC.

The chain uses TRBV30 and TRBJ1-3, with D unclear. V gave up 2 bases and J gave up 0 bases, with 8 bases separating them. The germline V gene has CDR1 GTSNPN and CDR2 SVGIG (reference sequence). CDR3 size: 14 residues. CDR3 bases: TGTGCCTGGAGTATAGGAGCCTCTGGAAACACCATATATTTT. Its translation: CAWSIGASGNTIYF. The entire variable domain, with the rest obtained from reference TRBV30 and TRBJ1-3, is as follows: SQTIHQWPATLVQPVGSPLSLECTVEGTSNPNLYWYRQAAGRGLQLLFYSVGIGQISSEVPQNLSASRPQDRQFILSSKKLLLSDSGFYLCAWSIGASGNTIYFGEGSWLTVV.

The chain combines TRBV3-1 (or the pseudogene TRBV3-2) with TRBJ2-7; tentative D call: TRBD2 (5 bases). The CDR3 has 13 amino acids. Trimming stripped 4 bases from V and 5 bases from J, with 12 bases between. Germline CDR1 and CDR2: LGHDT and YNNKEL (reference sequence). The CDR3 nucleotides read TGTGCCAGCAGCCCGGGATTGAGGAACGAGCAGTACTTC. Amino acids: CASSPGLRNEQYF.

This clone was detected only once. The chain links TRBV7-2 to TRBJ2-7; 8 nucleotides agree with TRBD1. This CDR3 has 14 residues. The germline gives CDR1 SGHTA, CDR2 FQGNSA. J lost 1 base, V lost 3 bases, and 2 bases had no gene match. The CDR3, as DNA: TGTGCCAGCAGCTTGCACAGGGGGTCCTACGAGCAGTACTTC. Protein sequence: CASSLHRGSYEQYF. Full variable domain (rest looked up from reference TRBV7-2 and TRBJ2-7): GAGVSQSPSNKVTEKGKDVELRCDPISGHTALYWYRQSLGQGLEFLIYFQGNSAPDKSGLPSDRFSAERTGGSVSTLTIQRTQQEDSAVYLCASSLHRGSYEQYFGPGTRLTVT.

V and J are TRBV28 and TRBJ2-2, with 7 bases identical to TRBD1. V lost 7 bases, J lost 4 bases, and 6 bases stayed unmatched. Germline CDR1 MDHEN, CDR2 SYDVKM. The CDR3 runs 14 residues. CDR3 DNA sequence: TGTGCCAGCATTGTGGCAGGGGGCACCGGGGAGCTGTTTTTT. Encoded protein: CASIVAGGTGELFF.

The CDR3 reads CASSLDMAGLEAFF. CDR3 DNA: TGCGCCAGCAGCTTGGACATGGCGGGCCTTGAAGCTTTCTTT. V usage is TRBV5-1 and J usage is TRBJ1-1, with D unresolved. V lost 0 bases and J lost 7, with 13 bases in between. From germline, CDR1 is SGHRS and CDR2 YFSETQ. The CDR3 contains 14 residues.

This chain joins TRBV3-1 (or the pseudogene TRBV3-2) and TRBJ2-1; D call uncertain. The germline V gene has CDR1 LGHDT and CDR2 YNNKEL (reference sequence). The CDR3 is 16 amino acids. V lost 2 bases and J lost 0, with 11 bases in between. Written as DNA, the CDR3 is TGTGCCAGCAGCCAAAAAAACAGAAACTCCTACAATGAGCAGTTCTTC. Translating gives CASSQKNRNSYNEQFF.

This chain joins TRBV3-1 (or the pseudogene TRBV3-2) and TRBJ2-3, with D perhaps matching TRBD2 (5 bases). This CDR3 contains 15 residues. Germline values: CDR1 LGHDT, CDR2 YNNKEL (reference sequence). V lost 4 bases and J 7 bases, leaving 18 bases between the germline ends. DNA of the CDR3: TGTGCCAGCAGCCCACGGGGTGGGCTGGGGAATACGCAGTATTTT. Its protein product is CASSPRGGLGNTQYF.

The chain is built from TRBV30 and TRBJ2-7, with 7 bases matching TRBD1. Germline CDR1 GTSNPN, CDR2 SVGIG (reference sequence). The CDR3 is 14 residues long. The V gene end was trimmed by 6 bases and the J gene end by 5 bases; junction bases not matched to a gene: 13. This CDR3 reads CACRGTAPFDEQYF. CDR3 sequence (DNA): TGTGCCTGCCGAGGGACAGCACCTTTCGACGAGCAGTACTTC.

This CDR3 reads CASSPRTSGGRSSYNEQFF. The DNA of the CDR3 is TGTGCCAGCAGCCCCCGGACTAGCGGGGGCCGAAGCTCCTACAATGAGCAGTTCTTC. The chain uses TRBV4-2 and TRBJ2-1; 13 nucleotides align to TRBD2. The CDR3 runs 19 residues. V lost 4 bases to trimming and J lost 0 bases; unmatched junction nucleotides: 9. Per the germline V gene, CDR1 is LGHNA and CDR2 is YNFKEQ.

The J gene is TRBJ1-5, the V gene TRBV19; 12 nucleotides line up with TRBD1. The germline gives CDR1 LNHDA, CDR2 SQIVND (reference sequence). This CDR3 has 21 amino acids. After removal of 4 bases from V and 0 bases from J, the junction contained 16 bases not matched to a gene. Here the CDR3 reads CASSTSRPGQGALYSNQPQHF. CDR3 DNA: TGTGCCAGTAGTACCAGCCGTCCGGGACAGGGGGCTCTTTATAGCAATCAGCCCCAGCATTTT.

The chain carries TRBV15 and TRBJ2-2, with TRBD1 identical over 10 bases. Germline V gives CDR1 LNHNV, CDR2 YYDKDF (reference sequence). Germline trimming cut 7 bases from V and 4 bases from J; bases unmatched to any gene: 6. The CDR3 covers 15 residues. The CDR3 spells CATNRDRGLTGELFF. The CDR3, as DNA: TGTGCCACCAACCGGGACAGGGGCCTCACCGGGGAGCTGTTTTTT.

The chain is built from TRBV5-1 and TRBJ2-2; a possible D gene is TRBD2 (6 bases). Germline CDR1 reads SGHRS; CDR2 reads YFSETQ. There are 13 residues in the CDR3. Trimming stripped 4 bases from V and 7 bases from J, with 11 bases between. CDR3 bases: TGCGCCAGCAGCACGACTAGTTACGGGGAGCTGTTTTTT. Protein: CASSTTSYGELFF.

The chain is built from TRBV28 and TRBJ1-1; 9 bases map to TRBD1. The CDR3 is made up of 13 amino acids. The J segment lost 6 bases and the V segment lost 7 bases, leaving 6 bases of the junction unmatched. CDR1 and CDR2 from the germline V gene are MDHEN and SYDVKM. CDR3 region: CASIDRGRPEAFF. The CDR3 DNA is TGTGCCAGCATCGACAGGGGGAGGCCTGAAGCTTTCTTT. Drawing the rest from reference TRBV28 and TRBJ1-1, the complete variable domain is DVKVTQSSRYLVKRTGEKVFLECVQDMDHENMFWYRQDPGLGLRLIYFSYDVKMKEKGDIPEGYSVSREKKERFSLILESASTNQTSMYLCASIDRGRPEAFFGQGTRLTVV.

The chain uses TRBV6-5 and TRBJ1-1; D is unclear. The CDR3 loop spans 13 amino acids. Germline V gives CDR1 MNHEY, CDR2 SVGAGI. With 6 bases removed from V and 1 base from J, the gap between germline ends came to 9 bases. CDR3 nucleotides: TGTGCCAGCAGATCTTACAAGAACACTGAAGCTTTCTTT. Its translation is CASRSYKNTEAFF.

The rearrangement uses TRBV28 and TRBJ1-3; no firm D call. Germline loops: CDR1 MDHEN, CDR2 SYDVKM. The CDR3 is made up of 12 amino acids. Deletions cut 4 bases from V and 4 bases from J, with 5 bases between. CDR3 coding DNA: TGTGCCAGCAGTTCAATGGGAAACACCATATATTTT. This sequence encodes CASSSMGNTIYF.

This chain joins TRBV28 and TRBJ1-2; 7 bases agree with TRBD1. This CDR3 is built from 14 residues. The germline gives CDR1 MDHEN, CDR2 SYDVKM. V shed 6 bases, J shed 8 bases, and the junction held 12 bases outside the gene matches. The CDR3 nucleotides are TGTGCCAGCAGATCCGCCGCGACAGGGTTAGGCTACACCTTC. Translation gives CASRSAATGLGYTF.

The chain uses TRBV16 and TRBJ2-5; D gene uncertain. The CDR3 is made up of 13 amino acids. The V gene's germline CDR1 is KGHSY and CDR2 FQNENV. V was pared by 0 bases and J by 5 bases, with 7 bases between. CDR3 in amino acids: CASSQSARETQYF. DNA for the CDR3: TGTGCCAGCAGCCAATCCGCCCGGGAGACCCAGTACTTC.

This clone was counted between two and nine times. The chain uses TRBV5-6 and TRBJ2-5; 12 bases agree with TRBD2. J gave up 9 bases and V 4 bases, and 10 bases lay outside the gene matches. CDR3 length: 15 residues. The germline V gene encodes CDR1 SGHDT and CDR2 YYEEEE. This chain's CDR3 is CASSAWTSGTGSQYF. DNA for the CDR3: TGTGCCAGCAGCGCATGGACTAGCGGGACGGGGTCCCAGTACTTC. The full variable domain, its missing parts supplied by reference TRBV5-6 and TRBJ2-5, is DAGVTQSPTHLIKTRGQQVTLRCSPKSGHDTVSWYQQALGQGPQFIFQYYEEEERQRGNFPDRFSGHQFPNYSSELNVNALLLGDSALYLCASSAWTSGTGSQYFGPGTRLLVL.

This clone was seen a few times. The V call is TRBV7-2, the J call TRBJ2-1; TRBD1 might be the D (6 bases). This CDR3 is 16 amino acids long. The V end lost 1 base, the J end lost 12 bases, and 22 bases lay between the germline ends. The V gene's germline CDR1 is SGHTA and CDR2 FQGNSA. The CDR3 nucleotides are TGTGCCAGCAGCTTAGTAGGACAAGGGACGGACAGCCGGCAGTTCTTC. It is translated as CASSLVGQGTDSRQFF.

The rearrangement joins TRBV29-1 to TRBJ1-1, with 8 bases identical to TRBD1. This CDR3 region has 13 residues. In germline, CDR1 is SQVTM, CDR2 ANQGSEA. V trimming: 8 bases; J trimming: 5 bases; junction bases outside the gene matches: 10. The DNA for the CDR3 is TGCAGCACCCAGACAGGGGTTGGGACTGAAGCTTTCTTT. The encoded protein is CSTQTGVGTEAFF.

The chain joins TRBV19 to TRBJ1-2, with 8 bases that match TRBD1. Germline values: CDR1 LNHDA, CDR2 SQIVND (reference sequence). V dropped 6 bases and J dropped 1; count of bases not matched to a gene: 7. CDR3 length equals 15 residues. CDR3 DNA: TGTGCCAGTAGACAGGACAGGGTTGGTAACTATGGCTACACCTTC. This codes for CASRQDRVGNYGYTF.

J is TRBJ1-6 and V is TRBV5-1; D is unresolved. The germline CDR1 and CDR2 sequences are SGHRS and YFSETQ. The CDR3 contains 20 residues. Trimming pared 1 base from V and 0 bases from J, leaving 20 bases between. The CDR3: CASSLTGRGTSHSYNSPLHF. The CDR3 DNA is TGCGCCAGCAGCTTGACCGGTCGCGGCACCTCCCACTCCTATAATTCACCCCTCCACTTT.